The clone carrying this T cell receptor (beta chain) was recorded once. The CDR3 is 14 residues long. Germline V gene sequence: CDR1 SGHNT, CDR2 YYREEE (reference sequence). Trimming at V came to 2 bases and at J to 5 bases, leaving 5 bases not matched to a gene. Generated by immunoSEQ multiplex PCR, the TCRdb table keeps only in-frame clones and is missing some. The sample consists of about 38,000 clones, around 80% of them appearing once. The data stem from a study of STAT5B mutations in CD4+ large granular lymphocyte leukemia. This clonotype was obtained from a human donor in good health. The rearrangement uses TRBV5-4 and TRBJ2-3; 7 bases line up with TRBD1. The sequenced sample consisted of CD4+ T cells from blood buffy coats. CDR3 coding DNA: TGTGCCAGCAGCTTTAGGACAGGCGAAGATACGCAGTATTTT. This gives the protein CASSFRTGEDTQYF.